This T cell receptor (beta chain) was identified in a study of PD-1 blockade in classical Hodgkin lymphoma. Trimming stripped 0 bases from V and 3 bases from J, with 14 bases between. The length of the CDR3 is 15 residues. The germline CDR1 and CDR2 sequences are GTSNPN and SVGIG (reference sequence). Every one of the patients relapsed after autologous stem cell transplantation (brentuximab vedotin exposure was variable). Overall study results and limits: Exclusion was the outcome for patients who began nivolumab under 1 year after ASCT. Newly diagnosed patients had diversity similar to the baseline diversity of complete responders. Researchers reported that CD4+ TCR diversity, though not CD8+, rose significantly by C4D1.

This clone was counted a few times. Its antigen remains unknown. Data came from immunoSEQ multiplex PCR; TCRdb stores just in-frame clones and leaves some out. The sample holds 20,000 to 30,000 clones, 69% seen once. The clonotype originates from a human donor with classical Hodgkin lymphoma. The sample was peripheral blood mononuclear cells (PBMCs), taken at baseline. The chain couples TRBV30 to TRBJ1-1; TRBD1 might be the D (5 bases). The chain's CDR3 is CAWSVLAGKDTEAFF. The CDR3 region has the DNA TGTGCCTGGAGTGTTCTAGCAGGGAAGGACACTGAAGCTTTCTTT. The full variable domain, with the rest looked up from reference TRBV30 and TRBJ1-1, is SQTIHQWPATLVQPVGSPLSLECTVEGTSNPNLYWYRQAAGRGLQLLFYSVGIGQISSEVPQNLSASRPQDRQFILSSKKLLLSDSGFYLCAWSVLAGKDTEAFFGQGTRLTVV.